This entry lists 23 T cell receptor beta chains sequenced from one sample in a study of T cell changes during pregnancy in multiple sclerosis. The assay was immunoSEQ multiplex PCR, and TCRdb's table has in-frame clones only and misses some. The table records roughly 100,000 clones, about 89% of them present only once. The source was peripheral blood, collected after pregnancy. The receptors originated from a female donor with multiple sclerosis, enrolled in a pregnancy study.

The V call is TRBV9, the J call TRBJ2-3; D perhaps matches TRBD2 (7 bases). Germline CDR1 reads SGDLS; CDR2 reads YYNGEE. Trimming took off 4 bases at V and 0 bases at J, with 12 bases between the two ends. The CDR3 totals 15 residues. CDR3 region: CASSPRGASTDTQYF. CDR3 sequence (DNA): TGTGCCAGCAGCCCCCGGGGGGCTAGCACAGATACGCAGTATTTT.

The DNA for the CDR3 is TGCGCCAGCAGCTTGAGGGGACAGGGCAGTATGAACACTGAAGCTTTCTTT. Amino acids: CASSLRGQGSMNTEAFF. V and J are TRBV5-1 and TRBJ1-1, with 9 bases matching TRBD1. With 1 base clipped from V and 0 bases from J, the junction kept 7 bases outside the gene matches. Germline assignment: CDR1 SGHRS and CDR2 YFSETQ. The length of the CDR3 is 17 residues. Supplemented by reference TRBV5-1 and TRBJ1-1, the full variable domain reads KAGVTQTPRYLIKTRGQQVTLSCSPISGHRSVSWYQQTPGQGLQFLFEYFSETQRNKGNFPGRFSGRQFSNSRSEMNVSTLELGDSALYLCASSLRGQGSMNTEAFFGQGTRLTVV.

V gene TRBV5-1 combines with J gene TRBJ1-1; 7 nucleotides agree with TRBD1. V lost 2 bases to trimming and J lost 0 bases; unmatched junction nucleotides: 4. The CDR3 consists of 15 residues. Germline V gives CDR1 SGHRS, CDR2 YFSETQ. The CDR3 region is CASSFTGALNTEAFF. The DNA for the CDR3 is TGCGCCAGCAGCTTCACAGGGGCCTTGAACACTGAAGCTTTCTTT.

This clone was seen more than once but under ten times. The rearrangement joins TRBV5-1 to TRBJ1-2, with D possibly being TRBD1 (6 bases). The CDR3 is made up of 13 amino acids. Germline V gene data show CDR1 as SGHRS and CDR2 as YFSETQ. Trimming removed 4 bases from V and 4 bases from J, with 11 bases in between. The CDR3 DNA reads TGCGCCAGCAGCATCACAGGGACCTATGGCTACACCTTC. Residues: CASSITGTYGYTF.

V gene TRBV7-3 combines with J gene TRBJ1-1; a weak D match, TRBD1 (5 bases). This CDR3 has 15 residues. Germline assignment: CDR1 SGHTA and CDR2 FQGTGA. Trimming took 5 bases from V and 5 from J, leaving 18 bases between them. This chain's CDR3 is CASSASGRDRTEAFF. In nucleotides, the CDR3 is TGTGCCAGCAGCGCAAGTGGCAGGGATAGGACTGAAGCTTTCTTT.

V and J are TRBV4-2 and TRBJ1-2; D gene uncertain. Trimming took off 0 bases at V and 4 bases at J, with 12 bases between the two ends. CDR3 length: 15 amino acids. The V gene's germline CDR1 is LGHNA and CDR2 YNFKEQ. The CDR3 DNA reads TGTGCCAGCAGCCAAGATCTGGGAGGGAGCTATGGCTACACCTTC. Amino acids: CASSQDLGGSYGYTF.

This clone occurred once. The chain has TRBV30 and TRBJ2-7; TRBD2 might be the D (5 bases). The CDR3 loop spans 12 amino acids. Trimming took 4 bases from V and 6 from J, leaving 13 bases between them. The germline CDR1 and CDR2 sequences are GTSNPN and SVGIG (reference sequence). Here the CDR3 DNA reads TGTGCCTGGACCCCGCAAGAGGGCGAGCAGTACTTC. This gives the protein CAWTPQEGEQYF.

The rearrangement links TRBV9 to TRBJ2-2, with unresolved D. V gave up 5 bases and J gave up 6 bases, with 11 bases separating them. Germline assignment: CDR1 SGDLS and CDR2 YYNGEE. This CDR3 region has 13 residues. The CDR3: CASRGLGAGELFF. CDR3 bases: TGTGCCAGCAGGGGTCTAGGAGCCGGGGAGCTGTTTTTT.

The J gene is TRBJ1-1, the V gene TRBV10-3, with D tentatively TRBD1 (6 bases). Germline CDR1 is ENHRY and CDR2 is SYGVKD. CDR3 length: 13 residues. V was clipped by 5 bases and J by 4 bases, with 11 bases between them. CDR3 in amino acids: CAISSGVGTEAFF. The CDR3 DNA reads TGTGCCATCAGTTCAGGGGTGGGCACTGAAGCTTTCTTT.

The chain carries TRBV6-1 and TRBJ2-2; 10 nucleotides agree with TRBD2. V dropped 6 bases and J dropped 5; count of bases not matched to a gene: 6. The CDR3 loop spans 15 amino acids. CDR1 is MNHNS and CDR2 is SASEGT in the germline V gene. The DNA for the CDR3 is TGTGCCAGCAGCCAAGGGACTAGCGAGACCGGGGAGCTGTTTTTT. Translating gives CASSQGTSETGELFF.

In this sample, this clone turned up once. The V gene is TRBV14, the J gene TRBJ1-1; D is ambiguous. Germline loops: CDR1 SGHDN, CDR2 FVKESK. V was trimmed by 3 bases and J by 5 bases, leaving 10 bases between them. The CDR3 has 13 residues. The CDR3 DNA reads TGTGCCAGCAGCCACTACCCCAAAACTGAAGCTTTCTTT. It yields the protein CASSHYPKTEAFF. The entire variable domain, with the rest obtained from reference TRBV14 and TRBJ1-1, is as follows: EAGVTQFPSHSVIEKGQTVTLRCDPISGHDNLYWYRRVMGKEIKFLLHFVKESKQDESGMPNNRFLAERTGGTYSTLKVQPAELEDSGVYFCASSHYPKTEAFFGQGTRLTVV.

This chain joins TRBV5-5 and TRBJ2-7; 9 bases line up with TRBD1. The CDR3 contains 15 residues. V was pared by 3 bases and J by 5 bases, with 9 bases of the junction left unmatched. Germline V gene sequence: CDR1 SGHKS, CDR2 YYEKEE (reference sequence). The DNA of the CDR3 is TGTGCCAGCAGCTCGAACCGGGACAGGGTGGACGAGCAGTACTTC. It is translated as CASSSNRDRVDEQYF.

The chain links TRBV6-5 to TRBJ2-7, with 9 bases aligning to TRBD2. Germline CDR1 reads MNHEY; CDR2 reads SVGAGI. There are 14 residues in the CDR3. The J segment lost 2 bases and the V segment lost 6 bases, leaving 5 bases of the junction unmatched. CDR3 sequence: CASRTVAGAYEQYF. The CDR3 DNA is TGTGCCAGCAGGACGGTAGCGGGGGCCTACGAGCAGTACTTC.

This chain connects TRBV29-1 to TRBJ2-1, with 10 bases identical to TRBD1. The CDR3 is made up of 10 amino acids. J lost 15 bases, V lost 5 bases, and 4 bases had no gene match. Germline CDR1 reads SQVTM; CDR2 reads ANQGSEA. The CDR3 spells CSVSRDRGFF. CDR3 coding DNA: TGCAGCGTTTCCCGGGACAGGGGGTTCTTC.

J is TRBJ2-1 and V is TRBV10-1, with 8 bases that match TRBD1. This CDR3 has 16 residues. CDR1 is WNHNN, CDR2 SYGVQD, per germline (reference sequence). After removal of 8 bases from V and 0 bases from J, the junction contained 9 bases not matched to a gene. Written as DNA, the CDR3 is TGCGCCAGCTCCCACCCCGGGACAGGCTCCTACAATGAGCAGTTCTTC. Translating gives CASSHPGTGSYNEQFF.

The sample holds one count of this clone. The rearrangement links TRBV6-1 to TRBJ1-5; no reliable D call. Per the germline V gene, CDR1 is MNHNS and CDR2 is SASEGT. V lost 8 bases and J lost 7, with 9 bases in between. The CDR3 totals 11 residues. CDR3 amino acids: CASGGGQPQHF. The DNA of the CDR3 is TGTGCCAGCGGCGGAGGGCAGCCCCAGCATTTT.

This chain connects TRBV5-5 to TRBJ1-1, with D perhaps TRBD1 (6 bases). V gave up 4 bases and J gave up 2 bases, with 18 bases separating them. CDR1 is SGHKS and CDR2 is YYEKEE in the germline V gene (reference sequence). The CDR3 spans 16 residues. DNA for the CDR3: TGTGCCAGCAGCACCCGCTGGGGGCCCGCTAACACTGAAGCTTTCTTT. Residues: CASSTRWGPANTEAFF.

This clone appeared once. The rearrangement links TRBV18 to TRBJ1-4; the D is unclear. Deletions cut 1 base from V and 8 bases from J, with 14 bases between. The germline V gene has CDR1 KGHSH and CDR2 LQKENI. The CDR3 extends over 15 amino acids. In DNA, the CDR3 is TGTGCCAGCTCACCACTTCGGAGACGGTGGGAAAAACTGTTTTTT. This encodes CASSPLRRRWEKLFF.

The chain joins TRBV15 to TRBJ2-1, with D tentatively TRBD2 (6 bases). The germline gives CDR1 LNHNV, CDR2 YYDKDF (reference sequence). Trimming took 2 bases from V and 7 from J, leaving 15 bases between them. The CDR3 has 15 amino acids. CDR3 in DNA: TGTGCCACCAGCAGACCCGGGACTTCTCTGAATGAGCAGTTCTTC. It encodes CATSRPGTSLNEQFF.

The J gene is TRBJ1-5, the V gene TRBV27; D is uncertain. Deletions cut 4 bases from V and 2 bases from J, with 9 bases between. This CDR3 contains 14 residues. Looked up from germline, CDR1 is MNHEY and CDR2 is SMNVEV (reference sequence). The CDR3 sequence is CASSSGLGNQPQHF. As DNA, the CDR3 is TGTGCCAGCAGTTCGGGTCTTGGCAATCAGCCCCAGCATTTT.

The chain joins TRBV9 to TRBJ1-2; 10 bases fit TRBD1. The V gene's germline CDR1 is SGDLS and CDR2 YYNGEE. The CDR3 contains 15 residues. V lost 3 bases to trimming and J lost 3 bases; unmatched junction nucleotides: 5. The CDR3 reads CASSARQGADYGYTF. The CDR3 DNA follows: TGTGCCAGCAGCGCGCGACAGGGGGCAGACTATGGCTACACCTTC.

This clone came up once. This chain uses TRBV19 with TRBJ2-6; tentative D call: TRBD1 (6 bases). Trimming removed 5 bases from V and 1 base from J, with 18 bases in between. The length of the CDR3 is 18 residues. Germline V gene lookup returns CDR1 LNHDA and CDR2 SQIVND (reference sequence). CDR3 sequence (DNA): TGTGCCAGTAGTCCGAGGGGGAGCCCTTTTTCTGGGGCCAACGTCCTGACTTTC. As protein: CASSPRGSPFSGANVLTF. Complete variable domain (other parts from reference TRBV19 and TRBJ2-6): DGGITQSPKYLFRKEGQNVTLSCEQNLNHDAMYWYRQDPGQGLRLIYYSQIVNDFQKGDIAEGYSVSREKKESFPLTVTSAQKNPTAFYLCASSPRGSPFSGANVLTFGAGSRLTVL.

The rearrangement uses TRBV10-2 and TRBJ2-5, with a weak D call TRBD1 (8 bases). Germline CDR1 reads WSHSY; CDR2 reads SAAADI. Trimming removed 6 bases at V and 5 bases at J, with 16 bases between. CDR3 length: 14 amino acids. The CDR3, as DNA: TGCGCCAGCAGAAACAGGGGGGGCGGGGAGACCCAGTACTTC. It encodes CASRNRGGGETQYF.